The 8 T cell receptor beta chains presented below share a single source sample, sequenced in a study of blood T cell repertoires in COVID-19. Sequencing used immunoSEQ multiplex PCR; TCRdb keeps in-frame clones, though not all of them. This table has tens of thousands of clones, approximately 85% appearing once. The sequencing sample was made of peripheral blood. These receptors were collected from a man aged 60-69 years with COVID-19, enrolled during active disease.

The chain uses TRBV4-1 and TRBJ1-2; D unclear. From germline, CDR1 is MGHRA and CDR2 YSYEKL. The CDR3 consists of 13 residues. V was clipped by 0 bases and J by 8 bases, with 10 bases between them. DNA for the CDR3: TGCGCCAGCAGCCAAGAAAGGCCCGGGGGCTACACCTTC. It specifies CASSQERPGGYTF.

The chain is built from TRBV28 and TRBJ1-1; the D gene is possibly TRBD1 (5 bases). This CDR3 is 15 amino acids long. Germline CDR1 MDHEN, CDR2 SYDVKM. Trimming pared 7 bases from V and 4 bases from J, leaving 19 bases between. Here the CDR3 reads CASTVGQGWGTEAFF. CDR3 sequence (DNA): TGTGCCAGCACCGTCGGTCAGGGTTGGGGCACTGAAGCTTTCTTT.

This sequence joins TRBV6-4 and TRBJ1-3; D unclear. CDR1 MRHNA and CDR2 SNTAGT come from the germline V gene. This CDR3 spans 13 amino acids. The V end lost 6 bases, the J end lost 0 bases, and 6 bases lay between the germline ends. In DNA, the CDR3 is TGTGCCAGCAGAGCGACCTCTGGAAACACCATATATTTT. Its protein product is CASRATSGNTIYF.

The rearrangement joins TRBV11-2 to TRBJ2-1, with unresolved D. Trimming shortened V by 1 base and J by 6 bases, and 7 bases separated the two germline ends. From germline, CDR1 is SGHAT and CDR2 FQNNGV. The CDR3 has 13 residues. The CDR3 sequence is CASSLGSSNEQFF. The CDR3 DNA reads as TGTGCCAGCAGCTTAGGGAGCAGCAATGAGCAGTTCTTC.

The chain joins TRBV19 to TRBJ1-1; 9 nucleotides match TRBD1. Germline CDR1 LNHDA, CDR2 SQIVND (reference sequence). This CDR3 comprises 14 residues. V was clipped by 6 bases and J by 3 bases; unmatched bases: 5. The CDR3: CASRARQGDTEAFF. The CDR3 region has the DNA TGTGCCAGTAGGGCGAGACAGGGGGACACTGAAGCTTTCTTT.

The CDR3 protein is CASSNRHRTGGTAFF. The CDR3 DNA is TGTGCCAGTAGTAACCGCCACCGGACAGGGGGGACAGCTTTCTTT. The rearrangement links TRBV19 to TRBJ1-1; 10 nucleotides match TRBD1. The CDR3 totals 15 residues. The V and J ends lost 4 bases and 10 bases, in that order; junction bases with no gene match: 12. The V gene's germline CDR1 is LNHDA and CDR2 SQIVND (reference sequence).

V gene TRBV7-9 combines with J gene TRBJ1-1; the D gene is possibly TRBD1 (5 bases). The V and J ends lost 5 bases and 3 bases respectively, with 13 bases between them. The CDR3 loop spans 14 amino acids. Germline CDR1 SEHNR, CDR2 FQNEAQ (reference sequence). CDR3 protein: CASSQFREHTEAFF. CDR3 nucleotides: TGTGCCAGCAGCCAATTCAGGGAACACACTGAAGCTTTCTTT. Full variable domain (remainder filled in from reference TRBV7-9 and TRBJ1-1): DTGVSQNPRHKITKRGQNVTFRCDPISEHNRLYWYRQTLGQGPEFLTYFQNEAQLEKSRLLSDRFSAERPKGSFSTLEIQRTEQGDSAMYLCASSQFREHTEAFFGQGTRLTVV.

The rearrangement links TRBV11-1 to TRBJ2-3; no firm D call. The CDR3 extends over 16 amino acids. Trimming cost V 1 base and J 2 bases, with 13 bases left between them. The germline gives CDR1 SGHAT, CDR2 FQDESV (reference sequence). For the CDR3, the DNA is TGTGCCAGCAGCTTAGGTGTGCGGCTCTCCACAGATACGCAGTATTTT. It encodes CASSLGVRLSTDTQYF.